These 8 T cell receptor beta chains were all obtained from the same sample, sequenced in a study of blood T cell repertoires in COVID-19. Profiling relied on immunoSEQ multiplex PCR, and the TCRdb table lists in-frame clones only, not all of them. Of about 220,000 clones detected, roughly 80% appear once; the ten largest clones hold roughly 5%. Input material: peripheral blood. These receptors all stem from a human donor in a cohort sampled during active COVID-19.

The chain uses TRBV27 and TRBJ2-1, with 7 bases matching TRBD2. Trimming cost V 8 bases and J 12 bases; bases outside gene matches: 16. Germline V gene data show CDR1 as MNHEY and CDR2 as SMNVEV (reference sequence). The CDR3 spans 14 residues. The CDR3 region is CASCAVLAVLGQFF. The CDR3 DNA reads TGTGCCAGCTGTGCGGTGCTAGCGGTCCTAGGGCAGTTCTTC.

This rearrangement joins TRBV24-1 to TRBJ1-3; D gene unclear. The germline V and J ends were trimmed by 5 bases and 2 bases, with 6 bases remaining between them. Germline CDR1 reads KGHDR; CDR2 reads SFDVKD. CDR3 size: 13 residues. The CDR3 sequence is CATSGGPGNTIYF. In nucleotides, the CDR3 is TGTGCCACCAGTGGAGGTCCTGGAAACACCATATATTTT.

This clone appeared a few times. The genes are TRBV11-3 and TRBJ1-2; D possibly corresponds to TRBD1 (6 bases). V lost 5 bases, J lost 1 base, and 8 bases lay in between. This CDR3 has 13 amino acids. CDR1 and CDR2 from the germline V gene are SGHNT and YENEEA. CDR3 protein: CASSGTNNYGYTF. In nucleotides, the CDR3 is TGTGCCAGCAGCGGGACAAATAACTATGGCTACACCTTC.

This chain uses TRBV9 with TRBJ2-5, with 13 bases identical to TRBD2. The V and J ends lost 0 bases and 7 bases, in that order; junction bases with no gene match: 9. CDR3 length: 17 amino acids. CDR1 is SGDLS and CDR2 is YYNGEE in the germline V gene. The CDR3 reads CASSVELAGGPLGTQYF. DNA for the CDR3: TGTGCCAGCAGCGTAGAACTAGCGGGAGGGCCGCTCGGGACCCAGTACTTC. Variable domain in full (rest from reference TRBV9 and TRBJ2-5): DSGVTQTPKHLITATGQRVTLRCSPRSGDLSVYWYQQSLDQGLQFLIQYYNGEERAKGNILERFSAQQFPDLHSELNLSSLELGDSALYFCASSVELAGGPLGTQYFGPGTRLLVL.

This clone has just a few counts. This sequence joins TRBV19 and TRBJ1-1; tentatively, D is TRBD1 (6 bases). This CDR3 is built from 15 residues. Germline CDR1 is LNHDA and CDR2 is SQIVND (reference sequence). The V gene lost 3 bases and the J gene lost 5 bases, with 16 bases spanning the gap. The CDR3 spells CASSISAGAGTEAFF. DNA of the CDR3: TGTGCCAGTAGTATCTCGGCAGGGGCAGGGACTGAAGCTTTCTTT.

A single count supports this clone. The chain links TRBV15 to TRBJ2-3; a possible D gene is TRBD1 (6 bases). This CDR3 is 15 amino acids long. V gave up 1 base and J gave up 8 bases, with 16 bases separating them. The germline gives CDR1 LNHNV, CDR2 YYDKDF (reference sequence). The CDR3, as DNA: TGTGCCACCAGCAGAGTGGGCACAGGGTGGGGTACGCAGTATTTT. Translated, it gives CATSRVGTGWGTQYF. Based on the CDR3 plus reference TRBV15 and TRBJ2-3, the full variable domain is DAMVIQNPRYQVTQFGKPVTLSCSQTLNHNVMYWYQQKSSQAPKLLFHYYDKDFNNEADTPDNFQSRRPNTSFCFLDIRSPGLGDTAMYLCATSRVGTGWGTQYFGPGTRLTVL.

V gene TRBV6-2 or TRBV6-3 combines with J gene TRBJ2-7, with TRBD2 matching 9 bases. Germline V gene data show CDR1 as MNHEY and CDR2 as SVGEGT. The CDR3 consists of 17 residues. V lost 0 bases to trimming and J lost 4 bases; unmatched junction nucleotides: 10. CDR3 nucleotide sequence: TGTGCCAGCAGTTACTCGATTATGGTAGCGGGAGATTACGAGCAGTACTTC. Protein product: CASSYSIMVAGDYEQYF.

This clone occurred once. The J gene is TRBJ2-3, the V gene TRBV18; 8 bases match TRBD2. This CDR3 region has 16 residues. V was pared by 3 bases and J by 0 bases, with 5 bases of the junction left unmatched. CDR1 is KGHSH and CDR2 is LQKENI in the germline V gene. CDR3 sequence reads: CASSPPASGSTDTQYF. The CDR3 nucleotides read TGTGCCAGCTCACCCCCTGCTAGCGGGAGCACAGATACGCAGTATTTT.